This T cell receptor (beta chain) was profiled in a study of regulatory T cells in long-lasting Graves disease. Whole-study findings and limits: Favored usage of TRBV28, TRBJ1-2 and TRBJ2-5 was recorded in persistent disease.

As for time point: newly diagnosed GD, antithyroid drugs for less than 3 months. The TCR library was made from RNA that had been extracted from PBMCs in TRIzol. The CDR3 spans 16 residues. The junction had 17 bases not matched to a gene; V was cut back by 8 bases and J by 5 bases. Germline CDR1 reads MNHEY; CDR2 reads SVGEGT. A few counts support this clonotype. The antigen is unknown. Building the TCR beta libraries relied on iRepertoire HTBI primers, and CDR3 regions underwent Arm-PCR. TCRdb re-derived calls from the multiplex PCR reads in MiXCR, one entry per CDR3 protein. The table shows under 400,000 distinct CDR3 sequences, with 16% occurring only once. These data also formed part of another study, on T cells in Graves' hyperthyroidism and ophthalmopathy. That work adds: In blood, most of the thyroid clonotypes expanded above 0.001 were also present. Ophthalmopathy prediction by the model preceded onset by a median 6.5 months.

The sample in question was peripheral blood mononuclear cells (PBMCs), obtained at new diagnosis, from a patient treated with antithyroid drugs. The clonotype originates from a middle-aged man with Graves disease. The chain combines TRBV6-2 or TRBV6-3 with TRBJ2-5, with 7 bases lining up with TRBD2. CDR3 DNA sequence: TGTGCCAGCCTCCCTCCTTCCGGACTAGAGGGGGAGACCCAGTACTTC. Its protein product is CASLPPSGLEGETQYF.